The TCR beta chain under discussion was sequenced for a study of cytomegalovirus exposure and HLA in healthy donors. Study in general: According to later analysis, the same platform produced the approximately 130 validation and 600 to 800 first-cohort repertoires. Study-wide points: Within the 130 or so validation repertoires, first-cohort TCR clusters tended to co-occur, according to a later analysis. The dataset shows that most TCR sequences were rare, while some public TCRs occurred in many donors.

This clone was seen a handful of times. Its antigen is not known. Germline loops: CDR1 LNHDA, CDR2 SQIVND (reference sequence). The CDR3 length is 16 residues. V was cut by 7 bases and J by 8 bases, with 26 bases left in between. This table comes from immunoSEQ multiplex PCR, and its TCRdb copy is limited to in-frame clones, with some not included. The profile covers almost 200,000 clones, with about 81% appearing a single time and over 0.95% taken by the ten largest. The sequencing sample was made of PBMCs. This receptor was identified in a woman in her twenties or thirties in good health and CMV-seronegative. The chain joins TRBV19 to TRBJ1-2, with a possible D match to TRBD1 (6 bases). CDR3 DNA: TGTGCCAGTACCCCGGGAGGGGGTAGTTCGACGAGGGGCTACACCTTC. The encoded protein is CASTPGGGSSTRGYTF.